This T cell receptor beta chain was profiled in a study of shared clonotypes between healthy human individuals. In regard to this clone: Its target is not known.

Clones were sequenced by immunoSEQ multiplex PCR, and TCRdb holds only the in-frame ones, with some missing. The table has about 2.3 million clones, approximately 95% seen once; the top ten hold 0.39%. Every donor, a Caucasian adult, lived in Nashville, Tennessee. Findings and caveats of the study: The sampled material consisted only of blood, and tissue repertoires are likely to differ. The study drew on few donors, limiting represented genetic and exposure-history diversity. Naive subsets generally had larger estimated richness than memory subsets.

V lost 0 bases to trimming and J lost 1 base, with 9 bases between them. This CDR3 is built from 15 residues. In germline, CDR1 is SGHDN, CDR2 FVKESK. The chain joins TRBV14 to TRBJ1-1; D remains ambiguous. Sequencing was done on a sample of naive CD4+ T cells from PBMCs. As for subset: CD45RA+ positively selected. The receptor was derived from a man younger than 35 in good health. Some clones in this sample may be carry-over from other donors' samples. This CDR3 reads CASSQDLGWNTEAFF. CDR3 nucleotides: TGTGCCAGCAGCCAAGATCTGGGGTGGAACACTGAAGCTTTCTTT.